A single sample gave rise to the 26 T cell receptor beta chains below, sequenced in a study of human T cells and chemical hapten exposure. This sample's time point: pre-sensitization, week 0. Treatment noted: therapeutic diphenylcyclopropenone sensitization with weekly scalp DPC. In TCRdb, the RACE reads were re-called with MiXCR into one record per CDR3 protein. This sample has under 400,000 distinct CDR3 sequences; around 5.5% occur once, and the top ten carry around 2.6%. This specimen was whole blood, taken in connection with sensitization to the hapten diphenylcyclopropenone (DPC). The receptors derive from a woman aged 50 to 65 with alopecia areata. Some clones in this sample may be carry-over from other donors' samples.

There are many counts of this clonotype. The chain uses TRBV5-5 and TRBJ2-5, with D perhaps given as TRBD1 or TRBD2 (5 bases each). The CDR3 sequence is 15 residues long. Trimming removed 4 bases at V and 2 bases at J, with 15 bases between. Looked up from germline, CDR1 is SGHKS and CDR2 is YYEKEE (reference sequence). The CDR3 DNA reads as TGTGCCAGCAGCCCCCGTCTGGGGGTACAAGAGACCCAGTACTTC. As protein: CASSPRLGVQETQYF.

This clonotype was recorded at least ten times. This chain links TRBV24-1 with TRBJ2-1; 7 bases map to TRBD1. The CDR3 covers 17 residues. CDR1 and CDR2 from the germline V gene are KGHDR and SFDVKD. Trimming took 0 bases from V and 5 from J; bases not matched to a gene: 9. The CDR3 sequence is CATSDLIWGQPNNEQFF. The CDR3 coding sequence is TGTGCCACCAGTGATTTGATTTGGGGACAGCCCAACAATGAGCAGTTCTTC.

This clonotype occurred many times. The gene calls are TRBV24-1 and TRBJ2-3; TRBD1 aligns across 7 bases. Germline CDR1 KGHDR, CDR2 SFDVKD. V dropped 4 bases and J dropped 6; count of bases not matched to a gene: 12. CDR3 length: 16 amino acids. The CDR3 DNA sequence: TGTGCCACCAGTGAAGCCGGGACAGCACATTCCGATACGCAGTATTTT. Its translation is CATSEAGTAHSDTQYF.

In this sample, this clonotype turned up many times. This chain connects TRBV27 to TRBJ1-1; D gene uncertain. The CDR3 runs 13 residues. V shed 5 bases and J shed 4 bases, with 11 bases lying between them. Germline loops: CDR1 MNHEY, CDR2 SMNVEV (reference sequence). The CDR3 DNA sequence: TGTGCCAGCAGTCCTCGGACTTTCACTGAAGCTTTCTTT. The encoded protein is CASSPRTFTEAFF.

The gene calls are TRBV11-2 and TRBJ1-4, with D possibly being TRBD1 (5 bases). The CDR3 loop spans 15 amino acids. Germline CDR1 is SGHAT and CDR2 is FQNNGV. The V and J ends lost 4 bases and 0 bases respectively, with 9 bases between them. The CDR3 nucleotides read TGTGCCAGCAGCTCCTCAGGGACAACTAATGAAAAACTGTTTTTT. Amino acids: CASSSSGTTNEKLFF.

This clonotype was seen ten or more times. The chain has TRBV7-9 and TRBJ2-5; D may correspond to TRBD1 or TRBD2 (5 bases each). The germline V gene encodes CDR1 SEHNR and CDR2 FQNEAQ (reference sequence). V lost 5 bases and J lost 2, with 12 bases in between. This CDR3 has 14 residues. CDR3 DNA: TGTGCCAGCAGCGTCGGGGCCCTACAAGAGACCCAGTACTTC. This translates into CASSVGALQETQYF.

V is TRBV27 and J is TRBJ2-5; weak D call: TRBD1 (8 bases). Trimming pared 5 bases from V and 5 bases from J, leaving 15 bases between. Germline CDR1 is MNHEY and CDR2 is SMNVEV (reference sequence). The CDR3 contains 14 residues. The CDR3 region has the DNA TGTGCCAGCAGTCCGGACAGGGAGGGGGAGACCCAGTACTTC. Amino acids: CASSPDREGETQYF.

This clonotype has at least ten counts. V and J are TRBV2 and TRBJ1-1, with no clear D. Germline V gene lookup returns CDR1 SNHLY and CDR2 FYNNEI. Trimming removed 6 bases at V and 3 bases at J, with 11 bases between. The CDR3 sequence is 13 residues long. The CDR3 region is CASSNRRDTEAFF. The CDR3 coding sequence is TGTGCCAGCAGCAACAGACGGGACACTGAAGCTTTCTTT.

The rearrangement uses TRBV7-3 and TRBJ2-5; 10 nucleotides match TRBD1. V shed 4 bases and J 2 bases; nucleotides not matched to a gene: 4. CDR3 length: 15 amino acids. Germline CDR1 reads SGHTA; CDR2 reads FQGTGA. CDR3: CASSSPGQGQETQYF. DNA of the CDR3: TGTGCCAGCAGCTCACCGGGACAGGGGCAAGAGACCCAGTACTTC.

This clonotype has at least ten counts. CDR3 sequence reads: CASLRSSTDTQYF. CDR3 bases: TGTGCCAGCCTTCGGTCAAGCACAGATACGCAGTATTTT. This chain joins TRBV28 and TRBJ2-3; no definite D call. V lost 8 bases, J lost 0 bases, and 9 bases lay in between. This CDR3 comprises 13 residues. CDR1 is MDHEN, CDR2 SYDVKM, per germline.

There are many counts of this clonotype. The chain recombines TRBV7-2 with TRBJ2-7, with 7 bases that match TRBD1. CDR3 length: 15 amino acids. The V gene end was trimmed by 5 bases and the J gene end by 2 bases; junction bases not matched to a gene: 9. The germline V gene encodes CDR1 SGHTA and CDR2 FQGNSA. In nucleotides, the CDR3 is TGTGCCAGCAGCCTAGGCCCGACAGGGCCCTACGAGCAGTACTTC. Its protein product is CASSLGPTGPYEQYF.

This clonotype was observed at least ten times. The chain combines TRBV7-2 with TRBJ2-5; possibly TRBD2 for D (7 bases). The V and J ends lost 5 bases and 4 bases respectively, with 20 bases between them. Germline V gives CDR1 SGHTA, CDR2 FQGNSA. The CDR3 contains 16 residues. The CDR3 DNA reads TGTGCCAGCAGCCCCGGACTAGGGGGTTCGAGAGAGACCCAGTACTTC. Amino acids: CASSPGLGGSRETQYF.

This clonotype was picked up a small number of times. V is TRBV6-6 and J is TRBJ1-4; D might be TRBD1 (5 bases). The germline gives CDR1 MNHNY, CDR2 SVGAGI (reference sequence). The CDR3 covers 15 residues. Trimming took 7 bases from V and 0 from J, leaving 12 bases between them. This chain's CDR3 is CASKGGVTTNEKLFF. The CDR3 DNA reads TGTGCCAGCAAAGGAGGGGTTACAACTAATGAAAAACTGTTTTTT.

This clonotype has ten or more counts. The V gene is TRBV9, the J gene TRBJ1-4, with D possibly being TRBD1 (6 bases). The germline V and J ends were trimmed by 4 bases and 8 bases, with 12 bases remaining between them. Looked up from germline, CDR1 is SGDLS and CDR2 is YYNGEE. The CDR3 loop spans 13 amino acids. CDR3 sequence (DNA): TGTGCCAGCAGCTCAGGGGTTGGCGAAAAACTGTTTTTT. Protein product: CASSSGVGEKLFF.

This clonotype was observed many times. The genes are TRBV7-6 and TRBJ2-7; 12 bases align to TRBD2. The ends lost 6 bases at V and 13 bases at J; junction bases unmatched: 13. The germline CDR1 and CDR2 sequences are SGHVS and FNYEAQ. The CDR3 has 14 residues. This chain's CDR3 is CASRPSATSGGIYF. The DNA of the CDR3 is TGTGCCAGCAGACCTTCAGCGACTAGCGGGGGAATATACTTC.

This clonotype was detected many times. This chain joins TRBV12-3 or TRBV12-4 and TRBJ2-1, with 8 bases lining up with TRBD1. This CDR3 comprises 15 residues. V lost 7 bases, J lost 7 bases, and 12 bases stayed unmatched. The CDR3 coding sequence is TGTGCCAGCATCGACAGACAGGGGAATATGAATGAGCAGTTCTTC. Translating gives CASIDRQGNMNEQFF.

This chain links TRBV2 with TRBJ2-2; 10 nucleotides align to TRBD2. The CDR3 has 21 amino acids. Unmatched junction bases numbered 15, after V lost 2 bases and J lost 0 bases. Germline V gene sequence: CDR1 SNHLY, CDR2 FYNNEI. The CDR3 DNA sequence: TGTGCCAGCAGTGAACCAAAATCACTAGCGGGGCTAGGATCGAACACCGGGGAGCTGTTTTTT. This codes for CASSEPKSLAGLGSNTGELFF.

This clonotype was detected ten times or more. The chain joins TRBV12-3 or TRBV12-4 to TRBJ2-2; possible D gene TRBD1, 5 bases. The V end lost 7 bases, the J end lost 5 bases, and 14 bases lay between the germline ends. This CDR3 region has 14 residues. The CDR3 here is CASNHDRRTGELFF. As DNA, the CDR3 is TGTGCCAGCAACCACGACAGACGGACCGGGGAGCTGTTTTTT.

This clonotype has a handful of counts. V is TRBV4-1 and J is TRBJ1-1, with D unresolved. Germline V gene sequence: CDR1 MGHRA, CDR2 YSYEKL. The length of the CDR3 is 14 residues. Trimming left V 0 bases short and J 7 bases short, with 12 bases between. CDR3 bases: TGCGCCAGCAGCCAAGATGTGGGGATGGGTGAAGCTTTCTTT. Encoded protein: CASSQDVGMGEAFF.

This clonotype was counted ten times or more. This chain links TRBV18 with TRBJ2-3, with 11 nucleotides matching TRBD2. This CDR3 is built from 15 residues. V lost 1 base, J lost 5 bases, and 2 bases stayed unmatched. Looked up from germline, CDR1 is KGHSH and CDR2 is LQKENI. CDR3 DNA: TGTGCCAGCTCACCACTCCTAGCGGGAGGAGATACGCAGTATTTT. Translated: CASSPLLAGGDTQYF.

This clonotype was found a few times. The chain joins TRBV5-6 to TRBJ2-5, with a tentative D call TRBD2 (6 bases). V was pared by 0 bases and J by 2 bases, with 17 bases between. Germline loops: CDR1 SGHDT, CDR2 YYEEEE. The CDR3 runs 17 residues. DNA of the CDR3: TGTGCCAGCAGCTTGGGAGGGCATCTAGCGAAGCAAGAGACCCAGTACTTC. Protein product: CASSLGGHLAKQETQYF.

In its sample, this clonotype was seen a few times. The CDR3 sequence: CASSRTAEAFF. The CDR3 DNA sequence: TGTGCCAGCAGCCGGACCGCTGAAGCTTTCTTT. The rearrangement links TRBV3-1 to TRBJ1-1; D is undetermined. V lost 4 bases to trimming and J lost 6 bases, with 6 bases between them. CDR3 length: 11 residues. Germline values: CDR1 LGHDT, CDR2 YNNKEL (reference sequence).

This clonotype was counted at least ten times. The chain carries TRBV4-1 and TRBJ2-7, with 9 positions matching TRBD1. J gave up 5 bases and V 5 bases, and 7 bases lay outside the gene matches. Per the germline V gene, CDR1 is MGHRA and CDR2 is YSYEKL. CDR3 length equals 14 residues. CDR3 sequence: CASSLGQGRNEQYF. The CDR3 DNA reads TGCGCCAGCAGCTTGGGACAGGGTAGGAACGAGCAGTACTTC.

This clonotype was counted at least ten times. V usage is TRBV7-2 and J usage is TRBJ2-3; 14 bases are shared with TRBD2. Germline values: CDR1 SGHTA, CDR2 FQGNSA. J gave up 6 bases and V 8 bases, and 13 bases lay outside the gene matches. The CDR3 is 17 residues long. CDR3 coding DNA: TGTGCCAGCGGCACGACTAGCGGGAGGGCCGGGTCGGATACGCAGTATTTT. It translates to CASGTTSGRAGSDTQYF.

CDR3 region: CASSEYTGGETEAFF. In DNA form, the CDR3 reads TGTGCCAGCAGTGAATATACAGGGGGCGAAACTGAAGCTTTCTTT. This chain joins TRBV25-1 and TRBJ1-1, with 9 nucleotides matching TRBD1. V was clipped by 0 bases and J by 5 bases; unmatched bases: 4. Germline V gene sequence: CDR1 MGHDK, CDR2 SYGVNS. The CDR3 is 15 amino acids.

There are a few counts of this clonotype. This chain links TRBV5-6 with TRBJ2-3; possible D gene TRBD1, 6 bases. V gave up 0 bases and J gave up 6 bases, with 14 bases separating them. CDR3 length: 15 residues. In germline, CDR1 is SGHDT, CDR2 YYEEEE. CDR3 bases: TGTGCCAGCAGCTTGGTGCGGCATCAGGGGGATACGCAGTATTTT. Translation gives CASSLVRHQGDTQYF.